This TCR beta chain was recorded in a study of blood T cell repertoires in COVID-19. CDR3 length equals 15 residues. V was pared by 0 bases and J by 3 bases, with 13 bases between. From germline, CDR1 is SGDLS and CDR2 YYNGEE. Profiled with immunoSEQ multiplex PCR; TCRdb holds only in-frame clones, not every one. The sample lists a few hundred thousand clones, roughly 90% occurring once. Sequencing was performed on peripheral blood. V is TRBV9 and J is TRBJ2-7; perhaps TRBD1 as D (5 bases). The clonotype comes from a woman in her forties or fifties with active or convalescent COVID-19. CDR3 in amino acids: CASSVAGAKVYEQYF. For the CDR3, the DNA is TGTGCCAGCAGCGTAGCTGGGGCGAAGGTCTACGAGCAGTACTTC. The full variable domain, completed using reference TRBV9 and TRBJ2-7, is DSGVTQTPKHLITATGQRVTLRCSPRSGDLSVYWYQQSLDQGLQFLIQYYNGEERAKGNILERFSAQQFPDLHSELNLSSLELGDSALYFCASSVAGAKVYEQYFGPGTRLTVT.